This T cell receptor (beta chain) originates from a study of T cell repertoires in cytomegalovirus infection. Study-level findings and limits: There were HLA-C-restricted CMV-specific TCR beta clonotypes dominating the ex vivo response.

The CDR3 sequence is 17 residues long. Trimming left V 6 bases short and J 5 bases short, with 22 bases between. From germline, CDR1 is MNHEY and CDR2 SVGEGT. Regarding this clonotype: The target antigen is unknown.

TCRdb processed the reads anew with MiXCR; each CDR3 protein has one entry. The table records roughly 250,000 distinct CDR3 sequences, around 12% of them present only once. The sequenced sample was PBMCs. The V and J genes are TRBV6-2 or TRBV6-3 and TRBJ2-2; tentatively, D is TRBD1 (6 bases). The TCR originated in a human donor in good health (CMV status not recorded). Some clones in this sample may be carry-over from other donors' samples. The CDR3 DNA follows: TGTGCCAGCAGCAACCCCCGAGGCGGCAGGGGAACCGGGGAGCTGTTTTTT. This codes for CASSNPRGGRGTGELFF.